Presented here are 13 T cell receptor beta chains from one specimen sequenced in a study of T cell responses to AZD1222 COVID-19 vaccine. Measured with immunoSEQ multiplex PCR; TCRdb has only the in-frame clones, and not every one. The data contain some 100,000 clones, around nine tenths of them singletons. Source: peripheral blood, taken on day 0 of AZD1222 vaccination. All receptors come from an adult in good health.

This clone was recorded a few times. The chain joins TRBV4-3 to TRBJ2-4; TRBD2 aligns across 10 bases. The CDR3 has 18 residues. The V gene's germline CDR1 is LGHNA and CDR2 YSLEER. J was trimmed by 0 bases and V by 1 base; bases with no gene match: 6. The CDR3 here is CASSQGRLAGLAKNIQYF. In nucleotides, the CDR3 is TGCGCCAGCAGCCAAGGTAGACTAGCGGGTCTAGCCAAAAACATTCAGTACTTC.

The J gene is TRBJ1-5, the V gene TRBV7-2, with D unclear. Trimming cost V 1 base and J 3 bases, with 4 bases left between them. CDR3 length: 13 residues. Germline CDR1 reads SGHTA; CDR2 reads FQGNSA. In DNA, the CDR3 is TGTGCCAGCAGCTTAGGAGTCAATCAGCCCCAGCATTTT. It specifies CASSLGVNQPQHF.

J is TRBJ2-7 and V is TRBV5-1; 8 nucleotides align to TRBD1. The germline V gene encodes CDR1 SGHRS and CDR2 YFSETQ. J lost 0 bases, V lost 7 bases, and 3 bases had no gene match. The CDR3 length is 13 residues. This chain's CDR3 is CASGTGDSYEQYF. The CDR3 coding sequence is TGCGCCAGCGGGACAGGAGACTCCTACGAGCAGTACTTC.

This chain connects TRBV3-1 (or the pseudogene TRBV3-2) to TRBJ2-7, with D possibly TRBD1 on 5 matching bases. The CDR3 loop spans 14 amino acids. V shed 0 bases and J shed 7 bases, with 13 bases lying between them. Germline CDR1 reads LGHDT; CDR2 reads YNNKEL (reference sequence). Here the CDR3 reads CASSQDQVGREQYF. In nucleotides, the CDR3 is TGTGCCAGCAGCCAAGATCAGGTGGGGCGGGAGCAGTACTTC.

The table lists this clone with a few counts. The chain couples TRBV6-2 or TRBV6-3 to TRBJ1-2, with a possible D match to TRBD1 (5 bases). Trimming pared 4 bases from V and 6 bases from J, leaving 12 bases between. The CDR3 is 13 residues long. Germline V lookup: CDR1 MNHEY, CDR2 SVGEGT. CDR3 loop: CASSSFGTDGYTF. In DNA form, the CDR3 reads TGTGCCAGCAGTTCGTTCGGGACCGATGGCTACACCTTC.

This chain connects TRBV12-3 or TRBV12-4 to TRBJ1-2; D is uncertain. The V gene lost 8 bases and the J gene lost 8 bases, with 18 bases spanning the gap. CDR3 length: 13 amino acids. CDR3 amino acids: CASSLWVREGYTF. The CDR3 DNA reads TGTGCCAGCTCCCTTTGGGTCCGAGAGGGCTACACCTTC.

The chain uses TRBV6-2 or TRBV6-3 and TRBJ2-5; no clear D. This CDR3 comprises 14 residues. Germline V lookup: CDR1 MNHEY, CDR2 SVGEGT. The V end lost 2 bases, the J end lost 9 bases, and 16 bases lay between the germline ends. The CDR3 DNA is TGTGCCAGCAGTTACCGCCCGGAGAAGGGTCCCCAGTACTTC. Its translation is CASSYRPEKGPQYF.

V usage is TRBV9 and J usage is TRBJ1-3, with 8 bases aligning to TRBD1. Germline loops: CDR1 SGDLS, CDR2 YYNGEE. With 3 bases clipped from V and 5 bases from J, the junction kept 10 bases outside the gene matches. The CDR3 has 16 residues. CDR3 amino acids: CASSDPPTGERNTIYF. The CDR3 DNA reads as TGTGCCAGCAGCGACCCCCCGACAGGGGAAAGAAACACCATATATTTT.

J is TRBJ2-7 and V is TRBV27; the match to TRBD1 covers 7 bases. The CDR3 loop spans 17 amino acids. Germline V gives CDR1 MNHEY, CDR2 SMNVEV (reference sequence). V shed 5 bases, J shed 3 bases, and the junction held 16 bases outside the gene matches. The CDR3 is CASSLRQGPGRGYEQYF. The CDR3 DNA sequence: TGTGCCAGCAGTCTTCGACAGGGTCCTGGCCGAGGCTACGAGCAGTACTTC.

The chain recombines TRBV4-1 with TRBJ1-5; 11 positions agree with TRBD1. With 3 bases clipped from V and 4 bases from J, the junction kept 8 bases outside the gene matches. The CDR3 runs 17 residues. Germline CDR1 is MGHRA and CDR2 is YSYEKL. Here the CDR3 DNA reads TGCGCCAGCAGCCAGAATCCGGGACAGGGGGGGAATCAGCCCCAGCATTTT. The encoded protein is CASSQNPGQGGNQPQHF.

The rearrangement uses TRBV5-8 and TRBJ2-1; TRBD2 agrees at 14 bases. The germline V gene encodes CDR1 SGHTS and CDR2 YDEGEE. V dropped 4 bases and J dropped 5; count of bases not matched to a gene: 8. This CDR3 spans 17 amino acids. CDR3 DNA sequence: TGTGCCAGCAGCAAAGGGACTAGCGGGAGTATAGACAATGAGCAGTTCTTC. The encoded protein is CASSKGTSGSIDNEQFF. The variable domain in full, with the rest retrieved from reference TRBV5-8 and TRBJ2-1, is EAGVTQSPTHLIKTRGQQATLRCSPISGHTSVYWYQQALGLGLQFLLWYDEGEERNRGNFPPRFSGRQFPNYSSELNVNALELEDSALYLCASSKGTSGSIDNEQFFGPGTRLTVL.

The CDR3 DNA follows: TGTGCCAGCAGACAAGGCTACGACCCCTACAATGAGCAGTTCTTC. Its protein is CASRQGYDPYNEQFF. The chain is built from TRBV6-5 and TRBJ2-1, with D unclear. The germline CDR1 and CDR2 sequences are MNHEY and SVGAGI. This CDR3 is 15 amino acids long. V dropped 6 bases and J dropped 2 bases, with 14 bases sitting between them.

V gene TRBV24-1 combines with J gene TRBJ1-4, with D possibly matching TRBD1 (5 bases). The length of the CDR3 is 15 residues. Germline-derived CDR1 and CDR2 are KGHDR and SFDVKD. V lost 3 bases, J lost 5 bases, and 12 bases lay in between. The CDR3 loop is CATSDGADFNEKLFF. CDR3 nucleotides: TGTGCCACCAGTGATGGGGCGGATTTCAATGAAAAACTGTTTTTT.